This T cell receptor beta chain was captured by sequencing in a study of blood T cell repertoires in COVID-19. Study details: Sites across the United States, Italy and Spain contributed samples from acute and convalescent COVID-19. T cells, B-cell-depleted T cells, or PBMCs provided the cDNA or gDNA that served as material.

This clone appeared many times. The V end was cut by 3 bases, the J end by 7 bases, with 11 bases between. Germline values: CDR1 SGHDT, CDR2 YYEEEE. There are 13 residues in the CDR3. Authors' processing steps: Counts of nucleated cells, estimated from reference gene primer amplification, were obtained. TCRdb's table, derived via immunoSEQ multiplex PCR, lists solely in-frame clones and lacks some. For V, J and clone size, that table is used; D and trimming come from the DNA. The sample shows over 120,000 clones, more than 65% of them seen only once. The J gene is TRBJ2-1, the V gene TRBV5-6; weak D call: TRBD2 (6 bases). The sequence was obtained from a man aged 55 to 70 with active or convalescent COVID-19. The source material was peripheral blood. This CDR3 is CASSSGVGNEQFF. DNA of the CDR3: TGTGCCAGCAGCTCGGGGGTTGGAAATGAGCAGTTCTTC.